The clone carrying this T cell receptor beta chain was found a few times. Original processing methods: Scientists estimated how many nucleated cells there were by amplifying reference gene primers. Some clones are missing from TCRdb's copy, which holds only in-frame ones; the method was immunoSEQ multiplex PCR. The V and J calls and the clone size are those of that table, but D and trimming were determined from the DNA. Altogether 250,000 to 300,000 clones are present, around 90% being singletons, with the ten largest covering around 0.92%. The age range of participants was 18 to 89 years, with residence in around 22 US areas. Cohorts were determined from participant-reported clinical history. This sample was taken from a study of blood T cell repertoires in COVID-19. Study as a whole: Samples of COVID-19 (acute and convalescent) were obtained from the United States, Italy and Spain.

CDR1 and CDR2 (germline): LNHDA, SQIVND (reference sequence). The CDR3 extends over 15 amino acids. The V gene lost 4 bases and the J gene lost 2 bases, with 12 bases spanning the gap. The chain employs TRBV19 and TRBJ1-3, with D tentatively TRBD1 (5 bases). This TCR derives from a young woman who had recovered from COVID-19. Input material: PBMCs or T cells enriched from blood (not recorded which). The CDR3 protein is CASSNRAGTGNTIYF. The CDR3 nucleotides are TGTGCCAGTAGTAATAGGGCAGGGACTGGAAACACCATATATTTT. Filled out from reference TRBV19 and TRBJ1-3, the complete variable domain reads DGGITQSPKYLFRKEGQNVTLSCEQNLNHDAMYWYRQDPGQGLRLIYYSQIVNDFQKGDIAEGYSVSREKKESFPLTVTSAQKNPTAFYLCASSNRAGTGNTIYFGEGSWLTVV.